Following are 8 T cell receptor beta chains from one sample sequenced in a study of T cell responses to AZD1222 COVID-19 vaccine (dated by TCRdb to the early 2020s). Libraries were made using the immunoSEQ multiplex PCR assay. As stored in TCRdb, this immuneACCESS dataset retains in-frame rearrangements with V and J assigned. A fraction of the clones does not appear; measured against another copy, unresolved V genes explain less than half of the discrepancy, and the remainder lacks a known reason. Present in this sample are around 160,000 clones, 89% of which were seen just once. The ten largest clones take up around 4.9% of the sample. The sample's time point label, decoded: baseline before first vaccination. The sample consisted of peripheral blood, taken on day 0 of AZD1222 vaccination. The source of these receptors is an adult in good health.

The rearrangement uses TRBV28 and TRBJ2-1, with D perhaps TRBD2 (6 bases). The CDR3 sequence is 18 residues long. Germline values: CDR1 MDHEN, CDR2 SYDVKM. V lost 7 bases, J lost 1 base, and 23 bases lay in between. CDR3 sequence reads: CASKAGRGKGLSYNEQFF. In DNA, the CDR3 is TGTGCCAGCAAGGCGGGAAGAGGGAAGGGTTTGTCCTACAATGAGCAGTTCTTC.

The chain couples TRBV5-4 to TRBJ2-2; no firm D call. Germline CDR1 and CDR2: SGHNT and YYREEE (reference sequence). The CDR3 has 15 residues. Trimming stripped 0 bases from V and 4 bases from J, with 10 bases between. CDR3: CASSLAETVTGELFF. DNA for the CDR3: TGTGCCAGCAGCTTGGCCGAAACAGTCACCGGGGAGCTGTTTTTT.

The chain combines TRBV28 with TRBJ1-2; tentative D call: TRBD1 (6 bases). Germline V CDR1 and CDR2: MDHEN, SYDVKM. This CDR3 spans 13 amino acids. V lost 10 bases and J 3 bases, leaving 15 bases between the germline ends. The CDR3 bases are TGTGCCACTCCGGGACAAACCCACTATGGCTACACCTTC. This gives the protein CATPGQTHYGYTF.

This sequence joins TRBV11-2 and TRBJ2-7; D uncertain. The length of the CDR3 is 13 residues. Germline V lookup: CDR1 SGHAT, CDR2 FQNNGV. The V gene lost 2 bases and the J gene lost 4 bases, with 9 bases spanning the gap. CDR3 residues: CASSLSSKYEQYF. The DNA of the CDR3 is TGTGCCAGCAGCTTATCCAGTAAATACGAGCAGTACTTC.

The chain joins TRBV4-3 to TRBJ1-2; the D is unclear. Looked up from germline, CDR1 is LGHNA and CDR2 is YSLEER. This CDR3 region has 15 residues. V lost 0 bases and J lost 2, with 10 bases in between. CDR3 bases: TGCGCCAGCAGCCAAGAGGTTGTCACAAACTATGGCTACACCTTC. As protein: CASSQEVVTNYGYTF.

This clone was seen a few times. The gene calls are TRBV4-3 and TRBJ1-5; D remains unclear. V lost 5 bases and J 0 bases, leaving 11 bases between the germline ends. Germline CDR1 LGHNA, CDR2 YSLEER. The CDR3 has 15 residues. CDR3 sequence reads: CASSVVHGSNQPQHF. DNA for the CDR3: TGCGCCAGCAGCGTAGTCCACGGTAGCAATCAGCCCCAGCATTTT.

The chain uses TRBV6-5 and TRBJ1-2; tentative D call: TRBD1 (5 bases). Trimming pared 3 bases from V and 7 bases from J, leaving 15 bases between. The germline CDR1 and CDR2 sequences are MNHEY and SVGAGI. The CDR3 runs to 14 residues. CDR3 DNA sequence: TGTGCCAGCAGTTATATTTTTGAGGGGAGTGGCTACACCTTC. Its protein product is CASSYIFEGSGYTF.

This clone is a singleton in its sample. This chain joins TRBV27 and TRBJ2-7; 7 bases fit TRBD2. The CDR3 length is 15 residues. Germline V gene sequence: CDR1 MNHEY, CDR2 SMNVEV (reference sequence). With V trimmed by 7 bases and J by 0 bases, 9 bases remained unmatched. CDR3 in DNA: TGTGCCAGCATGGGGACGGGAGGAAGCTCCTACGAGCAGTACTTC. Residues: CASMGTGGSSYEQYF.